One and the same sample provided the 27 T cell receptor beta chains below, sequenced in a study of blood T cell repertoires in COVID-19. Assay: immunoSEQ multiplex PCR; the TCRdb copy retains only in-frame clones and omits some. The repertoire holds 55,000 to 75,000 clones, with around nine tenths as singletons. Sequenced material: peripheral blood. The receptors were gathered from a human donor in a cohort sampled during active COVID-19.

V and J are TRBV27 and TRBJ2-3, with D perhaps TRBD2 (5 bases). V lost 3 bases, J lost 1 base, and 17 bases lay in between. Germline-derived CDR1 and CDR2 are MNHEY and SMNVEV (reference sequence). This CDR3 comprises 17 residues. CDR3 region: CASSLAPRGQRTDTQYF. CDR3 coding DNA: TGTGCCAGCAGTTTGGCTCCCCGGGGTCAACGCACAGATACGCAGTATTTT.

This clone was recorded a few times. The rearrangement uses TRBV30 and TRBJ1-2, with 11 bases matching TRBD1. CDR3 length: 14 residues. Germline CDR1 GTSNPN, CDR2 SVGIG (reference sequence). V dropped 2 bases and J dropped 6; count of bases not matched to a gene: 5. CDR3 sequence reads: CAWSPGTGGNGYTF. The CDR3 DNA reads as TGTGCCTGGAGTCCTGGGACAGGGGGAAATGGCTACACCTTC.

Only one count was recorded for this clone. The chain uses TRBV6-5 and TRBJ1-5; possible D gene TRBD1, 6 bases. Germline V gene sequence: CDR1 MNHEY, CDR2 SVGAGI. This CDR3 region has 15 residues. Trimming removed 10 bases from V and 3 bases from J, with 19 bases in between. The CDR3 nucleotides are TGTGCCACCTGGGGACAACTGCGAAACAATCAGCCCCAGCATTTT. Translation gives CATWGQLRNNQPQHF.

V usage is TRBV5-1 and J usage is TRBJ2-7, with 7 bases lining up with TRBD1. The J segment lost 3 bases and the V segment lost 4 bases, leaving 10 bases of the junction unmatched. CDR1 and CDR2 from the germline V gene are SGHRS and YFSETQ. This CDR3 is built from 15 residues. This CDR3 is CASSAIPGTDYEQYF. DNA of the CDR3: TGCGCCAGCAGCGCGATCCCCGGGACAGACTACGAGCAGTACTTC.

V and J are TRBV2 and TRBJ2-7; 7 bases match TRBD1. CDR1 and CDR2 (germline): SNHLY, FYNNEI. The CDR3 has 15 residues. Trimming took 1 base from V and 4 from J; bases not matched to a gene: 7. The CDR3 reads CASSEGHNRGYEQYF. For the CDR3, the DNA is TGTGCCAGCAGTGAAGGGCACAACAGGGGTTACGAGCAGTACTTC.

This CDR3 reads CASRPTGGNSPLHF. CDR3 DNA: TGTGCCAGCAGACCTACAGGGGGGAATTCACCCCTCCACTTT. The chain is built from TRBV6-2 or TRBV6-3 and TRBJ1-6; 8 nucleotides line up with TRBD1. This CDR3 comprises 14 residues. Germline values: CDR1 MNHEY, CDR2 SVGEGT. V gave up 6 bases and J gave up 7 bases; unmatched junction bases: 5.

The V call is TRBV4-2, the J call TRBJ2-7; D ambiguous. Germline V lookup: CDR1 LGHNA, CDR2 YNFKEQ. CDR3 length: 15 residues. V lost 0 bases and J lost 4, with 13 bases in between. The DNA of the CDR3 is TGTGCCAGCAGCCAAGATCCAGGTGTTCCGTACGAGCAGTACTTC. This sequence encodes CASSQDPGVPYEQYF.

The gene calls are TRBV30 and TRBJ1-2; 7 bases map to TRBD1. CDR1 is GTSNPN, CDR2 SVGIG, per germline (reference sequence). The V segment lost 0 bases and the J segment 6 bases; nucleotides outside the gene matches: 4. The CDR3 is made up of 13 amino acids. CDR3 residues: CAWSVGRGDGYTF. The CDR3 nucleotides are TGTGCCTGGAGTGTCGGCAGGGGGGATGGCTACACCTTC.

This chain links TRBV27 with TRBJ1-1; 8 bases line up with TRBD1. CDR1 and CDR2 (germline): MNHEY, SMNVEV (reference sequence). The CDR3 consists of 17 residues. The V segment lost 5 bases and the J segment 4 bases; nucleotides outside the gene matches: 15. CDR3 bases: TGTGCCAGCAGTCTCCGCCCGGGGACAGGTACGGGCACTGAAGCTTTCTTT. It specifies CASSLRPGTGTGTEAFF.

This clone was detected once. The CDR3 DNA sequence: TGTGCCAGCAGTCCAACGACAGTCCCTAGCAATCAGCCCCAGCATTTT. Amino acids: CASSPTTVPSNQPQHF. The chain employs TRBV27 and TRBJ1-5; D is possibly TRBD1 (5 bases). CDR1 MNHEY and CDR2 SMNVEV come from the germline V gene (reference sequence). The germline V and J ends were trimmed by 5 bases and 0 bases, with 14 bases remaining between them. The CDR3 is made up of 16 amino acids.

The chain has TRBV7-2 and TRBJ1-5; weak D call: TRBD1 (6 bases). V lost 5 bases, J lost 2 bases, and 13 bases lay in between. CDR3 length: 15 amino acids. CDR1 is SGHTA and CDR2 is FQGNSA in the germline V gene. Here the CDR3 reads CASSPAGARNQPQHF. CDR3 DNA sequence: TGTGCCAGCAGCCCCGCGGGGGCCCGCAATCAGCCCCAGCATTTT.

This chain links TRBV12-5 with TRBJ1-2; 7 bases map to TRBD1. Losses at the gene ends were 8 bases for V and 3 bases for J; bases not matched to a gene: 6. The CDR3 has 13 residues. The germline gives CDR1 LGHNT, CDR2 FRNRAP. The DNA for the CDR3 is TGTGCTAGTAATCAGGGGGGCTACTATGGCTACACCTTC. It specifies CASNQGGYYGYTF.

V and J are TRBV6-5 and TRBJ1-1; no reliable D call. The CDR3 sequence is 12 residues long. Germline-derived CDR1 and CDR2 are MNHEY and SVGAGI. The ends were cut back, 8 bases at V and 2 bases at J, with 9 bases in the middle. CDR3 protein: CASLGGNTEAFF. The DNA of the CDR3 is TGTGCCAGCCTTGGCGGAAACACTGAAGCTTTCTTT.

The chain is built from TRBV28 and TRBJ1-1, with D uncertain. The CDR3 runs to 15 residues. In germline, CDR1 is MDHEN, CDR2 SYDVKM. Trimming cost V 6 bases and J 4 bases, with 18 bases left between them. This chain's CDR3 is CASRYRGTRFTEAFF. The DNA for the CDR3 is TGTGCCAGCAGGTATCGGGGTACGAGGTTCACTGAAGCTTTCTTT.

J is TRBJ1-5 and V is TRBV5-1; 8 positions agree with TRBD1. Germline trimming cut 6 bases from V and 5 bases from J; bases unmatched to any gene: 16. CDR3 length: 17 amino acids. Germline V gene data show CDR1 as SGHRS and CDR2 as YFSETQ. The CDR3 coding sequence is TGCGCCAGCAATAGGGTCCTGAATAACAGGGGGGATCAGCCCCAGCATTTT. It translates to CASNRVLNNRGDQPQHF.

About this clone itself: The CDR3 carries no conserved terminal phenylalanine or tryptophan, so it likely arises from a read error. The limits of the CDR3 on the DNA are not certain, so only TCRdb's listed CDR3 is given. The chain links TRBV10-1 to TRBJ2-6; the DNA was not used to check the table's D call, TRBD1. From germline, CDR1 is WNHNN and CDR2 SYGVQD (reference sequence). The CDR3 spans 8 residues, counting both ends. CDR3: CASSSHNA.

The V gene is TRBV18, the J gene TRBJ1-5, with D tentatively TRBD1 (5 bases). CDR1 and CDR2 (germline): KGHSH, LQKENI. The CDR3 totals 14 residues. The V gene lost 5 bases and the J gene lost 3 bases, with 11 bases spanning the gap. For the CDR3, the DNA is TGTGCCAGCTCAGCGGGACGGGTCAATCAGCCCCAGCATTTT. It codes for CASSAGRVNQPQHF.

J is TRBJ2-7 and V is TRBV10-3, with D possibly TRBD1 on 5 matching bases. The CDR3 consists of 13 residues. Trimming pared 9 bases from V and 7 bases from J, leaving 19 bases between. The germline V gene encodes CDR1 ENHRY and CDR2 SYGVKD. The CDR3 nucleotides are TGTGCCATAGCAGGGCCCCCGGAGAGTGAGCAGTACTTC. Translation: CAIAGPPESEQYF.

The rearrangement links TRBV9 to TRBJ1-2; TRBD1 might be the D (6 bases). Germline CDR1 is SGDLS and CDR2 is YYNGEE. Trimming removed 3 bases at V and 5 bases at J, with 8 bases between. This CDR3 is built from 12 residues. The CDR3 protein is CASSAQGYGYTF. The DNA for the CDR3 is TGTGCCAGCAGCGCCCAGGGGTATGGCTACACCTTC.

The J gene is TRBJ1-2, the V gene TRBV19; no clear D gene. There are 14 residues in the CDR3. Per germline, CDR1 LNHDA and CDR2 SQIVND (reference sequence). The germline V and J ends were trimmed by 2 bases and 0 bases, with 7 bases remaining between them. This chain's CDR3 is CASSIPGSNYGYTF. In nucleotides, the CDR3 is TGTGCCAGTAGTATACCAGGCTCTAACTATGGCTACACCTTC.

This chain links TRBV29-1 with TRBJ1-1; D may be TRBD1 (5 bases). V was trimmed by 6 bases and J by 0 bases, leaving 11 bases between them. The CDR3 loop spans 13 amino acids. CDR1 and CDR2 from the germline V gene are SQVTM and ANQGSEA. CDR3 loop: CSVQDGLNTEAFF. The CDR3 nucleotides read TGCAGCGTACAGGACGGCCTGAACACTGAAGCTTTCTTT.

The chain employs TRBV29-1 and TRBJ1-1; the match to TRBD1 covers 10 bases. Germline V gene lookup returns CDR1 SQVTM and CDR2 ANQGSEA. The CDR3 runs to 13 residues. With V trimmed by 7 bases and J by 5 bases, 7 bases remained unmatched. CDR3 nucleotides: TGCAGCGCAGACAGGGGGCTTGGGACTGAAGCTTTCTTT. This codes for CSADRGLGTEAFF.

This clone came up a few times. This chain links TRBV6-1 with TRBJ1-5; the D is unclear. The V gene lost 1 base and the J gene lost 3 bases, with 10 bases spanning the gap. The CDR3 is 15 amino acids. The germline gives CDR1 MNHNS, CDR2 SASEGT. The CDR3 DNA reads TGTGCCAGCAGTGAAGGGCTGCCATTCAATCAGCCCCAGCATTTT. Translating it yields CASSEGLPFNQPQHF.

This chain connects TRBV29-1 to TRBJ1-1; 8 nucleotides align to TRBD1. The CDR3 runs to 18 residues. With V trimmed by 0 bases and J by 0 bases, 12 bases remained unmatched. Germline CDR1 is SQVTM and CDR2 is ANQGSEA. CDR3 nucleotides: TGCAGCGTTGAAGATCAAGGCAGGGGGCCACGCTTGAACACTGAAGCTTTCTTT. Protein sequence: CSVEDQGRGPRLNTEAFF.

With regard to this clone: As the CDR3 is not closed by the conserved phenylalanine or tryptophan, this likely results from a read error. The DNA is omitted, as the CDR3 cannot be located on it reliably, and the CDR3 follows TCRdb's listing. The chain uses TRBV10-1 and TRBJ2-7; TRBD2 is taken as the D call from the table, unchecked against the DNA. Germline-derived CDR1 and CDR2 are WNHNN and SYGVQD (reference sequence). The CDR3 has 11 residues if both end residues are counted. CDR3 sequence reads: CASSELLAGDL.

The chain links TRBV10-3 to TRBJ1-2; D not certain. Per the germline V gene, CDR1 is ENHRY and CDR2 is SYGVKD. Trimming removed 4 bases at V and 3 bases at J, with 12 bases between. This CDR3 region has 14 residues. CDR3 region: CAISGARPHYGYTF. CDR3 nucleotide sequence: TGTGCCATCAGTGGTGCTAGGCCCCACTATGGCTACACCTTC.

The chain employs TRBV12-3 or TRBV12-4 and TRBJ1-2; D gene unclear. V gave up 1 base and J gave up 0 bases, with 3 bases separating them. The CDR3 is 13 residues long. CDR3 sequence: CASSLVSNYGYTF. The DNA for the CDR3 is TGTGCCAGCAGTTTAGTCTCTAACTATGGCTACACCTTC.